A selection of T cell receptor beta chains follows, all from one sample in a study of cytomegalovirus exposure and HLA in healthy donors. TCRdb's table, derived via immunoSEQ multiplex PCR, lists solely in-frame clones and lacks some. The table has over 150,000 clones, 78% seen once; the top ten hold approximately 13%. Sequenced sample: PBMCs. The receptor source for this set is a woman in her fifties or sixties in good health and CMV-seropositive. Each CDR3 is given with its conserved first and last residue. Fields, in order: D gene, J gene, clone size, V gene, CDR3 DNA, CDR3 protein. A D gene is named only where the DNA matches it firmly. Not all rows give a size; the values are once, few, many and, for expanded clones, a class.

TRBD2,TRBJ2-1,NA,TRBV4-2,TGTGCCAGCAGCCTACTGGTACTAGCGGGGGGGAATGAGCAGTTCTTC,CASSLLVLAGGNEQFF
NA,TRBJ1-3,few,TRBV6-5,TGTGCCAGCAGGCCGAGCTCTGGAAACACCATATATTTT,CASRPSSGNTIYF
NA,TRBJ2-5,NA,TRBV10-3,TGTGCCATCAGTGAGTCAGCAGGCCAAAGGACCCAGTACTTC,CAISESAGQRTQYF
NA,TRBJ2-7,NA,TRBV19,TGTGCCAGTAGCAAAGACATCTACGAGCAGTACTTC,CASSKDIYEQYF
NA,TRBJ1-1,NA,TRBV6-5,TGTGCCAGCAGTTACTCGAGAGGGCAGTTGAACACTGAAGCTTTCTTT,CASSYSRGQLNTEAFF
TRBD1,TRBJ2-2,NA,TRBV5-1,TGCGCCAGCAGACTAAGACAGGGGTTAACCGGGGAGCTGTTTTTT,CASRLRQGLTGELFF
NA,TRBJ2-7,NA,TRBV6-1,TGTGCCAGCAGTGAAACATGGAGGGGGGGCTCCTACGAGCAGTACTTC,CASSETWRGGSYEQYF
NA,TRBJ2-3,NA,TRBV5-6,TGTGCCAGCAGCCCCCAATGGGGCGAACGGACAGATACGCAGTATTTT,CASSPQWGERTDTQYF
NA,TRBJ1-1,NA,TRBV6-6,TGTGCCAGCATATCGAGGACAAAAAACACTGAAGCTTTCTTT,CASISRTKNTEAFF
NA,TRBJ1-2,NA,TRBV6-5,TGTGCCAGCAGGGAGACAGCCTCTAACTATGGCTACACCTTC,CASRETASNYGYTF
NA,TRBJ1-2,NA,TRBV6-5,TGTGCCAGCAGTTACTCCCACAGAGAAGGCTACACCTTC,CASSYSHREGYTF
NA,TRBJ2-3,few,TRBV5-4,TGTGCCAGCAGCGAGTCGGCAGATACGCAGTATTTT,CASSESADTQYF
NA,TRBJ1-2,NA,TRBV6-5,TGTGCCAGCAGTTACTCCGGGGGGAGGTATGGCTACACCTTC,CASSYSGGRYGYTF
NA,TRBJ1-2,few,TRBV11-2,TGTGCCAGCAGCCAAAACTATGGCTACACCTTC,CASSQNYGYTF
NA,TRBJ2-3,NA,TRBV5-6,TGTGCCAGCAGCTCCGGGACACGCCTAGGAGATACGCAGTATTTT,CASSSGTRLGDTQYF
NA,TRBJ2-1,NA,TRBV10-3,TGTGCCATCAGTAATAATGTAGAGGGGAGGGAGCAGTTCTTC,CAISNNVEGREQFF
NA,TRBJ1-1,NA,TRBV5-1,TGCGCCAGCAGAGACCAAAGGGGGGGAAAGGAAGCTTTCTTT,CASRDQRGGKEAFF